The clone carrying this T cell receptor beta chain was observed a single time. Losses at the gene ends were 4 bases for V and 2 bases for J; bases not matched to a gene: 6. The CDR3 has 15 residues. Germline loops: CDR1 SGHTA, CDR2 FQGTGA. This sample was taken from a study of blood T cell repertoires in COVID-19. About the research overall: COVID-19 samples, acute and convalescent, were from the United States, Italy and Spain. Nucleic acid was either cDNA or gDNA, and it came from T cells, B-cell-depleted T cells, or PBMCs.

Source study methods: Amplification from reference gene primers served as the basis for estimated nucleated cell counts. Libraries were prepared by immunoSEQ multiplex PCR; TCRdb keeps only in-frame clonotypes and omits some of them. Clonal size and the V and J genes are those of that table, whereas D and trimming came from the DNA. The table has about 210,000 clones, 80% to 90% seen once. The sequenced sample consisted of peripheral blood. The rearrangement joins TRBV7-3 to TRBJ2-5; 8 bases fit TRBD2. The sequence came from a woman aged 45-59 years with acute or convalescent COVID-19. The CDR3 reads CASSSLAGTQETQYF. The CDR3 region has the DNA TGTGCCAGCAGCTCCCTAGCGGGTACTCAAGAGACCCAGTACTTC. The full variable domain, rest sourced from reference TRBV7-3 and TRBJ2-5, is GAGVSQTPSNKVTEKGKYVELRCDPISGHTALYWYRQSLGQGPEFLIYFQGTGAADDSGLPNDRFFAVRPEGSVSTLKIQRTERGDSAVYLCASSSLAGTQETQYFGPGTRLLVL.